The TCR beta chain described here comes from a study of blood T cell repertoires in COVID-19. There are 22 residues in the CDR3. V shed 7 bases and J 2 bases; nucleotides not matched to a gene: 29. From germline, CDR1 is LGHNA and CDR2 YNFKEQ. Authors' methods: From reference gene primer amplification, estimates of nucleated cell counts were derived. Clones were read by immunoSEQ multiplex PCR, and TCRdb kept only the in-frame ones, dropping some. Clone size and V and J calls were adopted from that table, with D and trimming inferred from the DNA. Of under 200,000 clones in the sample, about 87% were seen once. A Seattle source enrolled patients during active infection and followed them longitudinally.

The chain joins TRBV4-2 to TRBJ2-4; 7 nucleotides align to TRBD2. The clonotype originates from a woman older than 75 with COVID-19, enrolled during active disease. The sequencing sample was made of peripheral blood. CDR3 in amino acids: CASTVGVWGGSTTHSTKNIQYF. The CDR3 DNA is TGTGCCAGCACGGTCGGGGTGTGGGGCGGGAGTACCACGCACAGTACCAAAAACATTCAGTACTTC.